What follows describes a single TCR beta chain. The record originates from a study of shared clonotypes between healthy human individuals. The repertoire was sequenced with immunoSEQ multiplex PCR; TCRdb's copy has only in-frame clones and lacks some. The sample has about 1.9 million clones; roughly 93% are singletons. In the naive CD8 group, cells lacked CD45RO and were positively selected for CCR7, so terminally differentiated effector memory CD45RA+ cells were left out. Trimming removed 5 bases from V and 7 bases from J, with 12 bases in between. CDR3 length equals 13 residues. Germline values: CDR1 LNHDA, CDR2 SQIVND (reference sequence).

This TCR came from a man aged 18 to 29 in good health. Some clones in this sample may be carry-over from other donors' samples. The sequencing input was naive CD8+ T cells from PBMCs. This chain joins TRBV19 and TRBJ2-1; D unresolved. The chain's CDR3 is CASSHGSPNEQFF. CDR3 sequence (DNA): TGTGCCAGTAGTCACGGTAGCCCGAATGAGCAGTTCTTC.